This T cell receptor beta chain is drawn from a study of shared clonotypes between healthy human individuals. Points on this clone: Antigen: not known.

Method: immunoSEQ multiplex PCR; TCRdb's copy keeps in-frame clones and lacks some. The table has approximately 940,000 clones, approximately 80% seen once; the top ten hold about 1.5%. The length of the CDR3 is 13 residues. Per germline, CDR1 WNHNN and CDR2 SYGVQD (reference sequence). J gave up 3 bases and V 5 bases, and 3 bases lay outside the gene matches. Study-wide findings and caveats: Naive CD4 clonotypes overlapped across several donors at about 5.3%.

A split of CD4+ cells into CD45RA+ naive and CD45RA-negative memory subsets was performed. This clonotype originated in a man between 18 and 29 years old in good health. Source material: memory CD4+ T cells sorted from blood. The subset was: CD45RA-negative fraction. The chain couples TRBV10-1 to TRBJ2-5; 7 bases fit TRBD1. CDR3 nucleotide sequence: TGCGCCAGCAGTACCGGACAGGAAGAGACCCAGTACTTC. Residues: CASSTGQEETQYF.